The rows below give T cell receptor beta chains drawn from one sample of a study of blood T cell repertoires in COVID-19. Measured with immunoSEQ multiplex PCR; TCRdb has only the in-frame clones, and not every one. The sample consists of some 49,000 clones, around 90% of them appearing once. Sequences were obtained from peripheral blood. All receptors come from a man in his 70s with active COVID-19. CDR3s include the opening cysteine and the closing phenylalanine or tryptophan. A D gene is named only where the DNA matches it firmly. A row's size may be missing; if present it is once, few, many or a size class.

j_gene	v_gene	abundance	d_gene	CDR3nt	CDR3aa
TRBJ1-5	TRBV20-1	NA	NA	TGCAGTGCTAGTGGCAGGGGAGGGCAGCCCCAGCATTTT	CSASGRGGQPQHF
TRBJ2-1	TRBV15	once	NA	TGTGCCACCAGCAAACAGGGTCGCGGGAATGAGCAGTTCTTC	CATSKQGRGNEQFF
TRBJ2-3	TRBV9	NA	NA	TGTGCCAGCAGCGTGCGGGGTGGCGCGGCCAGAATTACTAGCACAGATACGCAGTATTTT	CASSVRGGAARITSTDTQYF
TRBJ2-7	TRBV2	NA	TRBD1	TGTGCCAGCAGTCGTTCCGGGACAGGGGGCTACGAGCAGTACTTC	CASSRSGTGGYEQYF
TRBJ2-1	TRBV3-1/TRBV3-2	NA	TRBD2	TGTGCCAGCAGCCTGGGACTAGCGGGACGCAATGAGCAGTTCTTC	CASSLGLAGRNEQFF
TRBJ2-5	TRBV18	NA	TRBD2	TGTGCCAGCTCACCACGAAGGGAGCTAGCGGGAAGAGAGACCCAGTACTTC	CASSPRRELAGRETQYF
TRBJ2-1	TRBV7-9	NA	NA	TGTGCCAGCAGCTTTGCGACAGCCTCCAATGAGCAGTTCTTC	CASSFATASNEQFF
TRBJ2-2	TRBV28	NA	NA	TGTGCCAGCAGTCCCGGACGGAGGGGCAACACCGGGGAGCTGTTTTTT	CASSPGRRGNTGELFF
TRBJ2-3	TRBV19	NA	TRBD1	TGTGCCAGTAGTCTAGGCGCAGGGGGCCCCCTGAATACGCAGTATTTT	CASSLGAGGPLNTQYF
TRBJ2-2	TRBV19	NA	TRBD2	TGTGCCAGTAGTATGGGAGGGGCCGGGGAGCTGTTTTTT	CASSMGGAGELFF
TRBJ2-4	TRBV9	NA	TRBD1	TGTGCCAGCAGCGTTCAGGGGGAGGCCAAAAACATTCAGTACTTC	CASSVQGEAKNIQYF
TRBJ2-5	TRBV5-1	NA	NA	TGCGCCAGCAGGGTCACGGCAGGACAAGAGACCCAGTACTTC	CASRVTAGQETQYF
TRBJ1-1	TRBV5-6	NA	TRBD1	TGTGCCAGCAGCTTTGACAGGGGGCGTCTGAACACTGAAGCTTTCTTT	CASSFDRGRLNTEAFF
TRBJ2-1	TRBV4-2	NA	NA	TGTGCCAGCAGCCCCCTTCGCGGGACAGCAGCTTACTACAATGAGCAGTTCTTC	CASSPLRGTAAYYNEQFF
TRBJ1-5	TRBV5-8	few	TRBD1	TGTGCCAGCAGCAAAAACAGGGGGCAAGTCGGTCAGCCCCAGCATTTT	CASSKNRGQVGQPQHF
TRBJ2-5	TRBV5-1	NA	TRBD1	TGCGCCAGCAGCTTCACAGGGGGCCAAGAGACCCAGTACTTC	CASSFTGGQETQYF
TRBJ1-5	TRBV29-1	NA	TRBD1	TGCAGCGCCGGGACAGGGAATCAGCCCCAGCATTTT	CSAGTGNQPQHF
TRBJ2-1	TRBV18	NA	TRBD1	TGTGCCAGCTCACCCCCGACAGGGGGCTTAGGAGATGAGCAGTTCTTC	CASSPPTGGLGDEQFF
TRBJ1-2	TRBV6-1	once	TRBD1	TGTGCCAGCAGTGAAGGCGACAGGGGGCCTGGCTACACCTTC	CASSEGDRGPGYTF
TRBJ2-3	TRBV5-1	once	NA	TGCGCCAGCAGCTCCCCTGGGGGGACGGCAGATACGCAGTATTTT	CASSSPGGTADTQYF
TRBJ1-3	TRBV9	NA	NA	TGTGCCAGCAGCCCTCGCCCGCAGTGGGACAAGACTGGAAACACCATATATTTT	CASSPRPQWDKTGNTIYF
TRBJ2-3	TRBV5-8	NA	TRBD2	TGTGCCAGCACCGGCTGGGAGGGACGCCGCACAGATACGCAGTATTTT	CASTGWEGRRTDTQYF
TRBJ2-1	TRBV6-1	NA	NA	TGTGCCAGCAGTGAACTTCGAGTATACAATGAGCAGTTCTTC	CASSELRVYNEQFF
TRBJ1-2	TRBV30	once	TRBD1	TGTGCCTGGGGCCAGACAGGGCACTATGGCTACACCTTC	CAWGQTGHYGYTF
TRBJ2-7	TRBV10-3	NA	TRBD1	TGTGCCATCAGGGCCGGGACAGGGTTCTACGAGCAGTACTTC	CAIRAGTGFYEQYF
TRBJ2-7	TRBV15	few	TRBD2	TGTGCCACCAGCAGAGAGCTGGCAGGCTACGGACTAGCGGGAAGCTACGAGCAGTACTTC	CATSRELAGYGLAGSYEQYF
TRBJ2-5	TRBV19	NA	TRBD2	TGTGCCAGTAGTCCCTCTCCCGGCGCGGGGGGACAAGAGACCCAGTACTTC	CASSPSPGAGGQETQYF
TRBJ2-6	TRBV7-2	NA	TRBD2	TGTGCCAGCAGCAACCTAGCGGGGGACTCTGGGGCCAACGTCCTGACTTTC	CASSNLAGDSGANVLTF